A selection of T cell receptor beta chains follows, all from one sample in a study of cytomegalovirus exposure and HLA in healthy donors. Sequenced by immunoSEQ multiplex PCR; TCRdb stores in-frame clones only, minus some. Altogether around 130,000 clones are present, under 85% being singletons, with the ten largest covering 5.8%. Source material: PBMCs. These receptors originate from a woman between 50 and 59 years old in good health and CMV-seropositive. Both conserved end residues are part of each CDR3. Each record gives: D gene, V gene, J gene, clone size, CDR3 DNA, CDR3 protein. The D gene is left open where the match is weak. The size of a clone is reported for some rows only, either as once, few or many, or as a class for expanded clones.

d_call: .
v_call: TRBV10-1
j_call: TRBJ1-2
clone_size: .
cdr3_nt: TGCGCCAGCAGTCCGGGGTCTGTCCGACTAGGCTATGGCTACACCTTC
cdr3_aa: CASSPGSVRLGYGYTF

d_call: TRBD1
v_call: TRBV29-1
j_call: TRBJ2-7
clone_size: .
cdr3_nt: TGCAGCGCATCCGGGACAGGGGGAGGCGAGCAGTACTTC
cdr3_aa: CSASGTGGGEQYF

d_call: .
v_call: TRBV5-1
j_call: TRBJ2-5
clone_size: .
cdr3_nt: TGCGCCAGCAGCCCATTGGGAGGGGGAGAGACCCAGTACTTC
cdr3_aa: CASSPLGGGETQYF

d_call: .
v_call: TRBV30
j_call: TRBJ2-6
clone_size: .
cdr3_nt: TGTGCCTGGACCCCTATCTCTGGGGCCAACGTCCTGACTTTC
cdr3_aa: CAWTPISGANVLTF

d_call: TRBD1
v_call: TRBV2
j_call: TRBJ2-7
clone_size: once
cdr3_nt: TGTGCCAGCAGTGAGGGGACAGCCCTATACGAGCAGTACTTC
cdr3_aa: CASSEGTALYEQYF

d_call: .
v_call: TRBV9
j_call: TRBJ2-7
clone_size: .
cdr3_nt: TGTGCCAGCAGCGTAGGTCCGGTTTCCTACGAGCAGTACTTC
cdr3_aa: CASSVGPVSYEQYF

d_call: TRBD2
v_call: TRBV7-8
j_call: TRBJ2-7
clone_size: .
cdr3_nt: TGTGCCAGCAGCGCCCAAGCGGGGGGGCCCTACGAGCAGTACTTC
cdr3_aa: CASSAQAGGPYEQYF

d_call: .
v_call: TRBV5-1
j_call: TRBJ1-3
clone_size: few
cdr3_nt: TGCGCCAGCAGCTTCCAGGGTGAGGGGGACACCATATATTTT
cdr3_aa: CASSFQGEGDTIYF

d_call: TRBD1
v_call: TRBV2
j_call: TRBJ1-1
clone_size: .
cdr3_nt: TGTGCCAGCAGCCGGGACAGCAACACTGAAGCTTTCTTT
cdr3_aa: CASSRDSNTEAFF

d_call: TRBD1
v_call: TRBV5-6
j_call: TRBJ1-4
clone_size: .
cdr3_nt: TGTGCCAGCAGCTCCAGGGGGCTTGATGAAAAACTGTTTTTT
cdr3_aa: CASSSRGLDEKLFF

d_call: .
v_call: TRBV7-9
j_call: TRBJ2-7
clone_size: few
cdr3_nt: TGTGCCAGCTGGGACATTTCGGGCTACGAGCAGTACTTC
cdr3_aa: CASWDISGYEQYF

d_call: .
v_call: TRBV7-9
j_call: TRBJ1-1
clone_size: .
cdr3_nt: TGTGCCAGTTTAACCTACTCCCTGCAGGGTAGGACTGAAGCTTTCTTT
cdr3_aa: CASLTYSLQGRTEAFF

d_call: .
v_call: TRBV5-5
j_call: TRBJ1-5
clone_size: .
cdr3_nt: TGTGCCAGCAGCTTGGACGCTGCGGGCAATCAGCCCCAGCATTTT
cdr3_aa: CASSLDAAGNQPQHF

d_call: .
v_call: TRBV25-1
j_call: TRBJ2-5
clone_size: .
cdr3_nt: TGTGCCAGCAGGGGCGCAGGGCAGTCTGGGGCCCAGTACTTC
cdr3_aa: CASRGAGQSGAQYF

d_call: .
v_call: TRBV18
j_call: TRBJ2-1
clone_size: .
cdr3_nt: TGTGCCAGCTCACCAGACAGAGCTTTCTACAATGAGCAGTTCTTC
cdr3_aa: CASSPDRAFYNEQFF

d_call: TRBD1
v_call: TRBV19
j_call: TRBJ2-1
clone_size: .
cdr3_nt: TGTGCCAGTAGTACCGGACAGGGGCTCTCCCATGAGCAGTTCTTC
cdr3_aa: CASSTGQGLSHEQFF

d_call: TRBD1
v_call: TRBV5-4
j_call: TRBJ1-2
clone_size: .
cdr3_nt: TGTGCCAGCAGCTTGGCATTTACAGGGGACTATGGCTACACCTTC
cdr3_aa: CASSLAFTGDYGYTF

d_call: .
v_call: TRBV5-1
j_call: TRBJ2-2
clone_size: .
cdr3_nt: TGCGCCAGCAGCTTTGAGGGTTCCGGGGAGCTGTTTTTT
cdr3_aa: CASSFEGSGELFF

d_call: .
v_call: TRBV15
j_call: TRBJ2-2
clone_size: once
cdr3_nt: TGTGCCACCAGCAGAGCTACAGACACCGGGGAGCTGTTTTTT
cdr3_aa: CATSRATDTGELFF

d_call: TRBD1
v_call: TRBV10-2
j_call: TRBJ1-1
clone_size: .
cdr3_nt: TGCGCCAGCAGTGAAATAACAGGGGTCGGAGGGGCTTTCTTT
cdr3_aa: CASSEITGVGGAFF

d_call: TRBD1
v_call: TRBV7-2
j_call: TRBJ1-2
clone_size: once
cdr3_nt: TGTGCTAGCAGCTTAGGGGGCAGCACCTATGGCTACACCTTC
cdr3_aa: CASSLGGSTYGYTF

d_call: .
v_call: TRBV5-1
j_call: TRBJ2-5
clone_size: .
cdr3_nt: TGCGCCAGCAGCTTGGGGGGGCAGGAGACCCAGTACTTC
cdr3_aa: CASSLGGQETQYF

d_call: .
v_call: TRBV10-3
j_call: TRBJ2-3
clone_size: .
cdr3_nt: TGTGCCATCAGTGAGTGGAGGACAGATACGCAGTATTTT
cdr3_aa: CAISEWRTDTQYF

d_call: .
v_call: TRBV19
j_call: TRBJ1-4
clone_size: few
cdr3_nt: TGTGCCAGCAGGGCAGTCGGGGGTGAAAAACTGTTTTTT
cdr3_aa: CASRAVGGEKLFF

d_call: TRBD2
v_call: TRBV5-1
j_call: TRBJ2-3
clone_size: .
cdr3_nt: TGCGCCAGCAGCTTGAATCCAGCGGGGGCCACAGATACGCAGTATTTT
cdr3_aa: CASSLNPAGATDTQYF

d_call: TRBD2
v_call: TRBV6-4
j_call: TRBJ2-6
clone_size: .
cdr3_nt: TGTGCCAGCAGTGGCGGGGGCTCTGGGGCCAACGTCCTGACTTTC
cdr3_aa: CASSGGGSGANVLTF

d_call: .
v_call: TRBV7-9
j_call: TRBJ2-1
clone_size: .
cdr3_nt: TGTGCCAGCAGCCCAGCCCCGGGGGGCCGGGGGAAGTACAATGAGCAGTTCTTC
cdr3_aa: CASSPAPGGRGKYNEQFF

d_call: .
v_call: TRBV14
j_call: TRBJ1-6
clone_size: .
cdr3_nt: TGTGCCAGCAGCCAAGAAGGGGCCAGCTCCTATAATTCACCCCTCCACTTT
cdr3_aa: CASSQEGASSYNSPLHF

d_call: TRBD1
v_call: TRBV10-3
j_call: TRBJ1-2
clone_size: few
cdr3_nt: TGTGCCATCAGTGAGACAGGGGGCGGCTACACCTTC
cdr3_aa: CAISETGGGYTF

d_call: .
v_call: TRBV9
j_call: TRBJ1-1
clone_size: .
cdr3_nt: TGTGCCAGCAGCGTAGCGATGCGGGGGACTGAAGCTTTCTTT
cdr3_aa: CASSVAMRGTEAFF

d_call: TRBD1
v_call: TRBV19
j_call: TRBJ2-7
clone_size: .
cdr3_nt: TGTGCCAGTAGTAAGGGGACAGTTGTCTACGAGCAGTACTTC
cdr3_aa: CASSKGTVVYEQYF

d_call: TRBD1
v_call: TRBV6-5
j_call: TRBJ1-3
clone_size: .
cdr3_nt: TGTGCCAGCAGTTACTTACAGGGGGCTGGAAACACCATATATTTT
cdr3_aa: CASSYLQGAGNTIYF

d_call: .
v_call: TRBV4-2
j_call: TRBJ2-3
clone_size: .
cdr3_nt: TGTGCCAGCAGCCACATGAGCACAGATACGCAGTATTTT
cdr3_aa: CASSHMSTDTQYF

d_call: .
v_call: TRBV6-1
j_call: TRBJ1-2
clone_size: .
cdr3_nt: TGTGCCAGCAGACTCGGTACAGGGATCGGCTACACCTTC
cdr3_aa: CASRLGTGIGYTF

d_call: TRBD1
v_call: TRBV16
j_call: TRBJ2-7
clone_size: .
cdr3_nt: TGTGCCAGCAGCCAATACTTGGGACAGCTCCCCGCTCAGCAGTACTTC
cdr3_aa: CASSQYLGQLPAQQYF

d_call: TRBD1
v_call: TRBV7-9
j_call: TRBJ2-7
clone_size: .
cdr3_nt: TGTGCCAGCAGCTCGGGGGACAGGGGCCACGAGCAGTACTTC
cdr3_aa: CASSSGDRGHEQYF

d_call: TRBD1
v_call: TRBV27
j_call: TRBJ1-2
clone_size: .
cdr3_nt: TGTGCCAGCAGTTGGTCCCAGGACAGGAACGATGGCTACACCTTC
cdr3_aa: CASSWSQDRNDGYTF

d_call: .
v_call: TRBV25-1
j_call: TRBJ2-2
clone_size: few
cdr3_nt: TGTGCCAGCAGTGAGGCAGGAATAAAGGCCGGGGAGCTGTTTTTT
cdr3_aa: CASSEAGIKAGELFF

d_call: .
v_call: TRBV4-3
j_call: TRBJ1-1
clone_size: .
cdr3_nt: TGCGCCAGCAGCCAAGATTGGCGGCCCACTGAAGCTTTCTTT
cdr3_aa: CASSQDWRPTEAFF

d_call: .
v_call: TRBV19
j_call: TRBJ1-4
clone_size: once
cdr3_nt: TGTGCCAGTAAAAACCACAGGGAGAAAAGTGAAAAACTGTTTTTT
cdr3_aa: CASKNHREKSEKLFF